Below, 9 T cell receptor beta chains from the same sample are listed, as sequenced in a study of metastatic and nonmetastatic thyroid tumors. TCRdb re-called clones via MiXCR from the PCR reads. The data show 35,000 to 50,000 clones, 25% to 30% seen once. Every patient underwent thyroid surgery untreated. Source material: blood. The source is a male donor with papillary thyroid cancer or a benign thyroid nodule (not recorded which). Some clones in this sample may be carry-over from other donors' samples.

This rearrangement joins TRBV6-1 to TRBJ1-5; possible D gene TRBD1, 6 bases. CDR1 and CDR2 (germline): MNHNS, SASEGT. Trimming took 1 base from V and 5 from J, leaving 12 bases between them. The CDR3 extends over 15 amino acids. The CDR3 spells CASSEVEGGDQPQHF. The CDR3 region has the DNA TGTGCCAGCAGTGAAGTTGAGGGGGGGGATCAGCCCCAGCATTTT.

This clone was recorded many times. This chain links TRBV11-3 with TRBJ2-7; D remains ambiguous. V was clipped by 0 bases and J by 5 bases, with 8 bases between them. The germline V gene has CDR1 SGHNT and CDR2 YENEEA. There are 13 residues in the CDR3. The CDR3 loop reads CASSLDFADEQYF. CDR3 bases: TGTGCCAGCAGCTTAGATTTTGCGGACGAGCAGTACTTC.

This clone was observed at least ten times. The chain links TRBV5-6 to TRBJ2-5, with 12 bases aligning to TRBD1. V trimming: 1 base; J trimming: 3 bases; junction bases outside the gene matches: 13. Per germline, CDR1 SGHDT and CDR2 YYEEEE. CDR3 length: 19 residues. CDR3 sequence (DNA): TGTGCCAGCAGCTTGCAACCGGGACAGGGGGCCTTTGGAAAAGAGACCCAGTACTTC. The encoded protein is CASSLQPGQGAFGKETQYF.

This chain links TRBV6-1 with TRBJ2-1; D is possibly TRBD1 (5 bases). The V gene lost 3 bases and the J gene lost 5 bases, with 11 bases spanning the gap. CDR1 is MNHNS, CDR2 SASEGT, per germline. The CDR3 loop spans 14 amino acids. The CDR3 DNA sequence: TGTGCCAGCAGTGATGTTAGGGGCCACAATGAGCAGTTCTTC. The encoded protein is CASSDVRGHNEQFF.

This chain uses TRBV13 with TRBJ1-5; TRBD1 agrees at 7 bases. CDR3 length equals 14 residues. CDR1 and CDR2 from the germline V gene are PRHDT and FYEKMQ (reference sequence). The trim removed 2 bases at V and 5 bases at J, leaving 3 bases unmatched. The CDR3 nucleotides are TGTGCCAGCAGCTTAAGACAGGGTCATCAGCCCCAGCATTTT. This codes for CASSLRQGHQPQHF.

The CDR3 nucleotides are TGCGCCAGCAGCCAAGGATTTGCGGACGCTTCCTACGAGCAGTACTTC. Encoded protein: CASSQGFADASYEQYF. The V call is TRBV4-3, the J call TRBJ2-7; D unclear. CDR1 and CDR2 (germline): LGHNA, YSLEER. V was shortened by 1 base and J by 1 base, with 14 bases between the two germline ends. The CDR3 length is 16 residues.

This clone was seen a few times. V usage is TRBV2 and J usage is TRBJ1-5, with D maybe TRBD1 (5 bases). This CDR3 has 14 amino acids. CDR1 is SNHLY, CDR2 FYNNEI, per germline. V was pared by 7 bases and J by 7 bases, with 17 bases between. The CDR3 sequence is CASIVGGAGQPQHF. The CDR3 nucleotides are TGTGCCAGCATTGTGGGGGGTGCAGGGCAGCCCCAGCATTTT.

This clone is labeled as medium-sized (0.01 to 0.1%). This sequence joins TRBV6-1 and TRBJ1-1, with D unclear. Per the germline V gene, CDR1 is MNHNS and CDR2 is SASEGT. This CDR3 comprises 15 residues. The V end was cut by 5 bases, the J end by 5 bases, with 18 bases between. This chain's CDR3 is CASSRDYRRGTEAFF. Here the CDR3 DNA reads TGTGCCAGCAGTCGGGATTACAGAAGAGGTACTGAAGCTTTCTTT.

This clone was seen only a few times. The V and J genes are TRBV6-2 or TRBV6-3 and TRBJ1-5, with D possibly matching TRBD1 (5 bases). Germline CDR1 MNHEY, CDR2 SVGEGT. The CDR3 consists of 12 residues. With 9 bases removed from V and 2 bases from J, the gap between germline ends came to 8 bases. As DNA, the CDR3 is TGTGCCAGTTGGGGCGGCAATCAGCCCCAGCATTTT. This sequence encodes CASWGGNQPQHF.